This TCR beta chain came from a study of T cell changes during pregnancy in multiple sclerosis. Germline CDR1 is SGHAT and CDR2 is FQNNGV. V lost 1 base to trimming and J lost 6 bases; unmatched junction nucleotides: 9. The CDR3 length is 17 residues. The assay was immunoSEQ multiplex PCR, and TCRdb's table has in-frame clones only and misses some. The data show about 20,000 clones, more than 80% seen once. This TCR came from a female donor in good health, enrolled as a control in a pregnancy study. The sample in question was CD4+ T cells from peripheral blood mononuclear cells, obtained in the third trimester of pregnancy. The V and J genes are TRBV11-2 and TRBJ2-1; TRBD2 matches at 10 bases. CDR3 loop: CASSLGLAASGSNEQFF. The CDR3 DNA reads TGTGCCAGCAGCTTAGGATTGGCGGCTAGCGGGAGCAATGAGCAGTTCTTC.